Listed below are T cell receptor beta chains from one sample, sequenced in a study of cytomegalovirus exposure and HLA in healthy donors. Only in-frame clones appear in the TCRdb table, and some are missing; sequencing was by immunoSEQ multiplex PCR. The table shows more than 85,000 clones, with more than 70% occurring only once. Material for sequencing was PBMCs. The receptor set was obtained from a woman younger than 30 in good health and CMV-seronegative. CDR3s include the opening cysteine and the closing phenylalanine or tryptophan. Fields, in order: D gene, V gene, clone size, J gene, CDR3 protein, CDR3 DNA. A D gene is named only where the DNA matches it firmly. Expanded clones get a size class; other rows say once, few or many, or leave the size out.

TRBD1	TRBV7-2	.	TRBJ1-2	CASSTGQALYGYTF	TGTGCCAGCAGCACCGGACAGGCCCTCTATGGCTACACCTTC
.	TRBV5-4	.	TRBJ1-2	CASSTTEHYGYTF	TGTGCCAGCAGCACAACAGAGCACTATGGCTACACCTTC
.	TRBV7-7	.	TRBJ2-1	CASSPTTGSSYNEQFF	TGTGCTAGCAGCCCGACCACAGGGAGCTCCTACAATGAGCAGTTCTTC
TRBD2	TRBV7-9	.	TRBJ2-5	CASSLLAGGKTQYF	TGTGCCAGCAGCTTACTAGCGGGAGGAAAGACCCAGTACTTC
.	TRBV29-1	.	TRBJ1-1	CSVGGTLGRGEAFF	TGCAGCGTTGGGGGGACATTGGGCCGGGGCGAAGCTTTCTTT
.	TRBV7-9	.	TRBJ2-7	CASSGPTVYEQYF	TGTGCCAGCAGTGGACCGACAGTCTACGAGCAGTACTTC
TRBD1	TRBV7-3	.	TRBJ2-5	CASSPTGLQETQYF	TGTGCCAGCAGCCCGACAGGGCTCCAAGAGACCCAGTACTTC
TRBD1	TRBV6-5	.	TRBJ1-6	CASSLADRVNSPLHF	TGTGCCAGCAGTTTGGCGGACAGGGTGAATTCACCCCTCCACTTT
.	TRBV6-5	.	TRBJ2-1	CASSYSASSYNEQFF	TGTGCCAGCAGTTACTCGGCTAGCTCCTACAATGAGCAGTTCTTC
.	TRBV18	.	TRBJ2-1	CASSPASGYNEQFF	TGTGCCAGCTCACCGGCGTCGGGGTACAATGAGCAGTTCTTC
.	TRBV7-8	.	TRBJ2-7	CASSLAREVSYEQYF	TGTGCCAGCAGCTTAGCCAGGGAGGTATCCTACGAGCAGTACTTC
.	TRBV6-6	once	TRBJ1-5	CASSYNRVSNQPQHF	TGTGCCAGCAGTTACAACCGAGTTAGCAATCAGCCCCAGCATTTT
.	TRBV4-1	once	TRBJ2-4	CASSQEGRGAKNIQYF	TGCGCCAGCAGCCAAGAGGGGCGCGGAGCCAAAAACATTCAGTACTTC
TRBD1	TRBV10-3	.	TRBJ2-7	CAMGTAPSYEQYF	TGTGCCATGGGGACAGCCCCATCCTACGAGCAGTACTTC
TRBD1	TRBV10-3	.	TRBJ2-3	CAISGDRAGADTQYF	TGTGCCATCAGTGGGGACAGGGCAGGGGCAGATACGCAGTATTTT
.	TRBV4-1	.	TRBJ1-1	CASSRVGEPNTEAFF	TGCGCCAGCAGCCGAGTTGGGGAGCCGAACACTGAAGCTTTCTTT
.	TRBV5-4	once	TRBJ2-2	CASSLPRVGGELFF	TGTGCCAGCAGCTTACCCAGGGTCGGCGGGGAGCTGTTTTTT
TRBD1	TRBV5-4	.	TRBJ2-6	CASSGTGGAGANVLTF	TGTGCCAGCAGCGGGACAGGGGGCGCTGGGGCCAACGTCCTGACTTTC
.	TRBV18	.	TRBJ2-5	CASSPPGSQETQYF	TGTGCCAGCTCACCACCGGGGAGTCAAGAGACCCAGTACTTC
.	TRBV4-1	.	TRBJ2-1	CASSHSTGSSYNEQFF	TGCGCCAGCAGCCACTCCACAGGGAGCTCCTACAATGAGCAGTTCTTC
TRBD2	TRBV9	.	TRBJ2-1	CASSVLASGGAAYNEQFF	TGTGCCAGCAGCGTATTGGCTAGCGGGGGGGCAGCCTACAATGAGCAGTTCTTC
TRBD2	TRBV2	.	TRBJ2-7	CASSALAGLSKQYF	TGTGCCAGCAGTGCGCTAGCGGGATTGTCAAAGCAGTACTTC
.	TRBV28	.	TRBJ1-1	CASSLWEGTEAFF	TGTGCCAGCAGTTTATGGGAGGGCACTGAAGCTTTCTTT
.	TRBV9	.	TRBJ1-1	CASSVGGRNTEAFF	TGTGCCAGCAGCGTAGGGGGCCGGAACACTGAAGCTTTCTTT
.	TRBV27	.	TRBJ2-2	CASNRDKLGGELFF	TGTGCCAGCAATCGGGACAAGCTGGGCGGGGAGCTGTTTTTT
.	TRBV7-9	.	TRBJ1-2	CASSADLGGNYGYTF	TGTGCCAGCAGCGCGGACCTAGGAGGTAACTATGGCTACACCTTC
.	TRBV6-5	once	TRBJ1-1	CASSALTGNTEAFF	TGTGCCAGCAGTGCCCTGACAGGGAACACTGAAGCTTTCTTT
.	TRBV30	.	TRBJ1-4	CAWSVPHGRATNEKLFF	TGTGCCTGGAGTGTACCCCATGGGCGCGCAACTAATGAAAAACTGTTTTTT
TRBD2	TRBV5-1	.	TRBJ2-5	CASSLGSGGHQETQYF	TGCGCCAGCAGCTTGGGTAGCGGGGGCCACCAAGAGACCCAGTACTTC
TRBD2	TRBV7-3	once	TRBJ2-7	CASSFPERGGGYEQYF	TGTGCCAGCAGCTTTCCAGAGCGGGGCGGAGGATACGAGCAGTACTTC
.	TRBV28	.	TRBJ2-1	CASRGREYNEQFF	TGTGCCAGCAGGGGCAGGGAATACAATGAGCAGTTCTTC
TRBD2	TRBV29-1	once	TRBJ2-3	CSVEAGGANTQYF	TGCAGCGTTGAGGCGGGAGGGGCGAATACGCAGTATTTT
TRBD1	TRBV7-9	.	TRBJ1-4	CASSSPGQGNEKLFF	TGTGCCAGCAGCTCTCCGGGACAGGGGAATGAAAAACTGTTTTTT
.	TRBV28	.	TRBJ1-5	CAAGEPPQHF	TGTGCGGCGGGGGAGCCGCCCCAGCATTTT
.	TRBV7-9	few	TRBJ1-2	CASSLSGGKNTF	TGTGCCAGCAGCCTTTCCGGAGGGAAGAACACCTTC
.	TRBV19	.	TRBJ1-5	CASSGNQPQHF	TGTGCCAGTTCGGGCAATCAGCCCCAGCATTTT
TRBD2	TRBV7-9	.	TRBJ2-1	CASSLGGGRANEQFF	TGTGCCAGCAGCTTAGGAGGCGGGAGGGCCAATGAGCAGTTCTTC
.	TRBV9	few	TRBJ1-6	CASSVAGGANSPLHF	TGTGCCAGCAGCGTGGCCGGAGGCGCAAATTCACCCCTCCACTTT
.	TRBV19	.	TRBJ1-1	CASSGGGLTEAFF	TGTGCCAGTAGTGGGGGAGGGCTCACTGAAGCTTTCTTT
.	TRBV19	.	TRBJ1-1	CASSPATPNRPEAFF	TGTGCCAGTAGTCCGGCGACACCGAACAGACCTGAAGCTTTCTTT
TRBD2	TRBV15	few	TRBJ2-7	CATSGLAGDTYEQYF	TGTGCCACCAGCGGACTAGCGGGGGATACCTACGAGCAGTACTTC
TRBD1	TRBV6-5	.	TRBJ1-2	CASSYSGQGGYTF	TGTGCCAGCAGTTACTCGGGACAGGGTGGCTACACCTTC
.	TRBV6-4	.	TRBJ1-4	CASSEGQGNEKLFF	TGTGCCAGCAGTGAAGGGCAGGGAAATGAAAAACTGTTTTTT
.	TRBV29-1	.	TRBJ2-1	CSVEAVREQFF	TGCAGCGTCGAGGCAGTTCGCGAGCAGTTCTTC
.	TRBV11-1	.	TRBJ2-7	CASSLGGTEYEQYF	TGTGCCAGCAGCTTAGGCGGGACAGAATACGAGCAGTACTTC
.	TRBV27	.	TRBJ1-1	CASSWARGTEAFF	TGTGCCAGCAGTTGGGCCCGGGGGACTGAAGCTTTCTTT
.	TRBV2	.	TRBJ1-5	CASSDAVLPQHF	TGTGCCAGCAGTGACGCGGTCCTTCCCCAGCATTTT
.	TRBV4-3	once	TRBJ1-6	CASSQYRNLSPLHF	TGCGCCAGCAGCCAATACAGGAATCTGTCACCCCTCCACTTT
.	TRBV7-2	once	TRBJ2-2	CASSLVGARNTGELFF	TGTGCCAGCAGCTTAGTAGGGGCCCGAAACACCGGGGAGCTGTTTTTT